The entry that follows covers one T cell receptor (beta chain) sequence. In this sample, this clone turned up once. The antigen it recognizes is unknown. No much larger clone is present one base from it, and per-base qualities are unavailable. Receptor libraries were prepared by the immunoSEQ multiplex PCR assay. For the multiplex PCR, a mixture combining 60 forward primers for TCR Vbeta segments and 13 reverse primers for TCR Jbeta segments was used. Amplification of the CDR3 region of rearranged TCR beta genes was performed with a multiplex PCR assay on genomic DNA. The Illumina HiSeq System was used to sequence the amplified TCR beta libraries as 87-base-pair reads. As for the authors' bioinformatics: A later analysis tallied some 79 million unique TCR beta chains across the 700 or so repertoires, and about 10 million of those chains were shared by two or more donors. Raw reads were error-corrected and collapsed into unique sequences by a nearest-neighbor algorithm in which closely related sequences were merged to remove PCR and sequencing errors. V, D and J gene segments were assigned by aligning CDR3 sequences to IMGT reference sequences. For a sequence to be retained, a match of at least six nucleotides to both a V gene segment and a J gene segment was required. A rearrangement counted as productive if the CDR3 had no stop codons and remained in frame with V and J, and every other rearrangement counted as non-productive. CDR3 was defined according to IMGT convention as the region running from the second conserved V-encoded cysteine to the conserved J-encoded phenylalanine. The earlier analysis of 500 to 750 of the donors excluded any sequence lacking an unambiguous match to a single V gene segment. An earlier analysis of several hundred of the donors called V segments functional above 56.7% productive rearrangements and segregating when the between-donor standard deviation exceeded 5%. A statistical classification framework was built to diagnose cytomegalovirus status from the catalog of TCR beta chain sequences. In a later analysis, V and J genes were assigned by comparing TCR nucleotide sequences against IMGT/GENE-DB human TR gene sequences. A later analysis assigned CDR3 sequences and most-parsimonious VDJ recombination scenarios with the TCRdist pipeline. In a later analysis, every TCR beta chain was defined by the combination of its CDR3 amino acid sequence and its V-gene family, and reads without a unique V-gene family were dropped. To address suspected cross-contamination and a sequencing artifact, a later analysis removed several hundred highly shared, low-generation-probability nucleotide sequences. In a later analysis, a clonal expansion index for each public chain was calculated from normalized within-repertoire ranks of inferred template counts. In a later analysis, generation probabilities were computed using a VDJ recombination model fitted to out-of-frame rearrangements, and the results were checked against IGoR. Hypergeometric tests were used in a later analysis to score TCR-TCR, TCR-HLA and TCR-CMV co-occurrence, with a repertoire-size bias correction applied to the TCR pairs. A later analysis estimated false discovery rates by permuting HLA or CMV assignments 20 times. A later analysis grouped co-occurring TCRs with DBSCAN, adding TCRdist sequence similarity when clustering within HLA-allele-positive subsets. Co-occurrence clustering excluded repertoires with fewer than 30,000 or more than 120,000 public chains, plus five with anomalous nucleotide sharing. As stored in TCRdb, this immuneACCESS dataset retains in-frame rearrangements with V and J assigned. A fraction of the clones does not appear; measured against another copy, unresolved V genes explain less than half of the discrepancy, and the remainder lacks a known reason. Clone size and V and J calls were adopted from that table, with D and trimming inferred from the DNA. This sample gives more than 85,000 clones in total; roughly 82% of them show up just once. About 1.1% of the sample lies in the top ten.

Including cysteine and phenylalanine, the CDR3 has 13 amino acids. The kept DNA is CDR3 alone, 39 bases in frame from the first base. CDR1 is given as SGHRS and CDR2 as YFSETQ, both from the germline V gene. V is shortened by 1 base, J by 2 bases, and the region joining them spans 6 bases. The cohort was made up of 666 healthy bone marrow donors. At the time of sampling, all cohort members were nominally healthy, though unrecorded immune exposures were likely present. The donor tested CMV seronegative, placing the donor among the 350 or so seronegative members of the cohort. Every donor gave a peripheral blood sample, and the peripheral blood mononuclear cells from that sample were used for TCR beta sequencing. Genomic DNA extraction from the blood cell samples was performed with the Qiagen DNeasy Blood Extraction Kit. These data come from a study of cytomegalovirus exposure and HLA in healthy donors (TCRdb year 2017). Concerning the study at large: In an earlier analysis of 550 to 750 of the donors, roughly 300 Gb of sequence data and 90 million to 130 million unique TCR beta sequences from 150 million to 200 million T cells were reported. An earlier analysis of fewer than 700 of the donors applied high-throughput TCR beta sequencing to assess whether each TCR beta V gene segment acted as functional or pseudogenic. The study aimed to test whether cataloging public T cell receptors could reveal signatures of past pathogen exposure. All discovery cohort repertoires had been generated on a single sequencing platform. The study profiled the T cell repertoires of hundreds of subjects by immunosequencing and related them to cytomegalovirus serostatus. Class I and class II HLA loci were covered by the typing at four-digit resolution. A later genetic analysis used genome-wide SNP genotypes for about three fifths of the 666 donors, treating that subset as a discovery cohort. In addition to the first cohort of about 650 subjects, a separate validation cohort of approximately 120 different subjects was used. Around 300 gigabases of sequencing data and tens of millions of unique TCR sequences were included in an early release covering about 600 HLA-typed donors. To predict cytomegalovirus infection status, the study brought together high-throughput TCR immunosequencing, statistical association of individual TCRs with disease status, and machine learning. The later analysis used no new phenotypic data to find candidate immune exposures, relying instead on TCR beta sequences and their occurrence across donors. Of the roughly 390 genotyped donors, 81% were placed in the genetic ancestry cluster associated with self-reported Caucasian donors. A later analysis re-examined previously published TCR beta repertoires from roughly 650 donors and added high-resolution HLA genotyping to investigate patterns of TCR occurrence. Typing coverage varied by locus: about 629-630 donors for A, B, C, DRB1 and DQB1; around 560 for DQA1; about 590 for DPA1; about 450 for DPB1. A handful of DR-DQ haplotypes were handled as single units for association and clustering because linkage in the cohort was strong. Alongside the repertoire data, information on donor age, sex, ethnicity and CMV serostatus was compiled. Across about 370 genotyped donors of the cohort, an average of approximately 240,000 unique TCR beta nucleotide sequences per donor were sequenced, and 15% to 20% of those sequences were non-productive. The investigation overall reported the following: Presence/absence analyses assumed roughly uniform sequencing depth across donors, an assumption that may not hold. Because some donors lacked HLA typing at each locus, the association tests relied only on the typed subset. According to a later analysis, most CMV-associated TCR beta chains appeared to be HLA-restricted, and the HLA associations seemed to be driven largely by CMV exposure. The sequencing pipeline was judged likely to have produced a cluster of highly shared sequence variants as a technical artifact. Because counts were too low, about 15 rarely observed V segments, including chromosome 9 orphons, were left out of the earlier analysis of approximately 580 of the donors. Because the 87-base-pair reads could not distinguish some IMGT-functional V segments, including TRBV6-2 and TRBV6-3, those segments were excluded. In the study, 164 TCR beta chains were listed as associated with cytomegalovirus. In a later genetic analysis, fewer N-insertions in productive TCRs were reported among donors in an Asian-associated ancestry cluster than the approximately 710-donor mean. A later analysis associated about 17,000 TCR beta sequences with specific HLA alleles at a false discovery rate of 0.05. In a later analysis, HLA-associated TCR beta chains showed more clonal expansion and lower generation probabilities than non-associated chains that were equally common. The classifier was reported to diagnose cytomegalovirus status with high specificity and sensitivity in both the original cohort and the validation cohort. Across donors, most TCR sequences were observed very rarely, whereas some public TCRs were present in many individuals. A later analysis reported that several top co-occurrence clusters appeared linked to parvovirus B19, influenza, CMV and Epstein-Barr virus. A further reported finding was that TCR beta sequences accurately predicted the HLA-A and HLA-B alleles for most subjects in the first cohort. The authors suggested that the approach could potentially be extended to other disease states and immunological phenotypes. Correlated functional status among segregating V segments might reflect linkage disequilibrium, but an unknown experimental factor could not be ruled out. The only immune exposure information available for the cohort was CMV serostatus. When HLA alleles, especially DR and DQ, strongly co-occurred, TCR associations were difficult to assign to individual alleles. This cohort had only TCR beta chains sequenced, and the lack of alpha or paired-chain data limited which features could be detected. V-gene and J-gene trimming of TCR beta chains was associated with a missense DCLRE1C variant in a later genetic analysis, and the association was replicated in an independent cohort. In an earlier analysis of a few hundred of the donors, most TCR beta V segments were observed in productive rearrangements about 87% or about 30% of the time, broadly matching IMGT annotations. In a later analysis, TCR association rates were found to vary across HLA loci, with the most associated TCRs seen for DRB1 alleles and the fewest for HLA-C alleles. In vitro tests confirmed that a few of the cytomegalovirus-associated TCR beta chains recognize cytomegalovirus antigens.

The rearrangement joined TRBV5-1 to TRBJ2-5; the D gene is possibly TRBD1, with 5 bases matching. The source material was PBMCs. The origin of this receptor is a woman in her late teens or twenties in good health and CMV-seronegative. Read as DNA, the sequence is TGCGCCAGCAGCTTGCAGGGTCAAGAGACCCAGTACTTC. This is translated as CASSLQGQETQYF.